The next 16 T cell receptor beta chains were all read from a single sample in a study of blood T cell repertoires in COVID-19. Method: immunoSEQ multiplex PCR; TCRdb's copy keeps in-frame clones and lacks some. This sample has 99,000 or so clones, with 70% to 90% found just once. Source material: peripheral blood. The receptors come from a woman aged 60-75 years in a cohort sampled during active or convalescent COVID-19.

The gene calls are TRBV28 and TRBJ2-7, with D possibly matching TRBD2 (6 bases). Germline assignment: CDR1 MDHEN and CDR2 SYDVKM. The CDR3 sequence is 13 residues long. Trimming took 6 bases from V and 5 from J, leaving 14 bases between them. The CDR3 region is CASRRGLNDEQYF. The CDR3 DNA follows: TGTGCCAGCAGGCGGGGACTCAACGACGAGCAGTACTTC. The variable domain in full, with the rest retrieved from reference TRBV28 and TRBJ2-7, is DVKVTQSSRYLVKRTGEKVFLECVQDMDHENMFWYRQDPGLGLRLIYFSYDVKMKEKGDIPEGYSVSREKKERFSLILESASTNQTSMYLCASRRGLNDEQYFGPGTRLTVT.

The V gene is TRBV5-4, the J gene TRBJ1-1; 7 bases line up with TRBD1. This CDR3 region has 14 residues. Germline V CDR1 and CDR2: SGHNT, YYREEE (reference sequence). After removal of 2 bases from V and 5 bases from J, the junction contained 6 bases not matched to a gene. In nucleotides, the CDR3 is TGTGCCAGCAGCTTAACAGGGGTAAGGACTGAAGCTTTCTTT. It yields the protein CASSLTGVRTEAFF.

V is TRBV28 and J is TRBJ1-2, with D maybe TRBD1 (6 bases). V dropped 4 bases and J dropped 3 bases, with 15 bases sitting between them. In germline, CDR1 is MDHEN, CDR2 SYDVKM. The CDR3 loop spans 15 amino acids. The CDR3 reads CASSSGAGADYGYTF. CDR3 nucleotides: TGTGCCAGCAGTTCCGGCGCAGGGGCCGACTATGGCTACACCTTC.

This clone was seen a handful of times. This chain's CDR3 is CASTLDRGLGEQYF. The CDR3 region has the DNA TGTGCCAGCACTCTGGACAGGGGGCTCGGGGAGCAGTACTTC. The rearrangement uses TRBV27 and TRBJ2-7; the match to TRBD1 covers 11 bases. V lost 7 bases and J lost 7; bases outside the gene matches: 9. The CDR3 is 14 amino acids. From germline, CDR1 is MNHEY and CDR2 SMNVEV (reference sequence).

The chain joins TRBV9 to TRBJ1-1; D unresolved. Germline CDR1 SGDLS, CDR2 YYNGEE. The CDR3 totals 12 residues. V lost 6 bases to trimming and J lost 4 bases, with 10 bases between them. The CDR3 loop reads CASNRVGTEAFF. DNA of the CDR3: TGTGCCAGCAATAGAGTTGGCACTGAAGCTTTCTTT. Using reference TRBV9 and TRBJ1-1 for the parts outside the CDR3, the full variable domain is DSGVTQTPKHLITATGQRVTLRCSPRSGDLSVYWYQQSLDQGLQFLIQYYNGEERAKGNILERFSAQQFPDLHSELNLSSLELGDSALYFCASNRVGTEAFFGQGTRLTVV.

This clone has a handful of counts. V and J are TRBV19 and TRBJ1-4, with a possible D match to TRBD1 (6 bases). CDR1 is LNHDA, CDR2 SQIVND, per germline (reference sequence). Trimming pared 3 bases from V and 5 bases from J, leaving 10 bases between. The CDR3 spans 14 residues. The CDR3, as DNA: TGTGCCAGTAGTATCGGGACACTGAATGAAAAACTGTTTTTT. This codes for CASSIGTLNEKLFF.

Here the CDR3 reads CASSQDLWGQGTEQYF. The CDR3 nucleotides are TGCGCCAGCAGCCAAGATTTATGGGGACAGGGCACCGAGCAGTACTTC. V and J are TRBV4-1 and TRBJ2-7; 9 bases line up with TRBD1. CDR1 is MGHRA, CDR2 YSYEKL, per germline. The CDR3 extends over 16 amino acids. The V segment lost 0 bases and the J segment 6 bases; nucleotides outside the gene matches: 9.

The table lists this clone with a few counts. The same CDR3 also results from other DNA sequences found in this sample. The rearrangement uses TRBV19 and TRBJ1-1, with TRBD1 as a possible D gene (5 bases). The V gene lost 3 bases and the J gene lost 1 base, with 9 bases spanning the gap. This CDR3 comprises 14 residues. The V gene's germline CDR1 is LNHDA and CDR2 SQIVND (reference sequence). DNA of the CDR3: TGTGCCAGTAGTATTGGGGGGGGGAACACTGAAGCTTTCTTT. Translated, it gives CASSIGGGNTEAFF. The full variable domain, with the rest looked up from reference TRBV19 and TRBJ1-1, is DGGITQSPKYLFRKEGQNVTLSCEQNLNHDAMYWYRQDPGQGLRLIYYSQIVNDFQKGDIAEGYSVSREKKESFPLTVTSAQKNPTAFYLCASSIGGGNTEAFFGQGTRLTVV.

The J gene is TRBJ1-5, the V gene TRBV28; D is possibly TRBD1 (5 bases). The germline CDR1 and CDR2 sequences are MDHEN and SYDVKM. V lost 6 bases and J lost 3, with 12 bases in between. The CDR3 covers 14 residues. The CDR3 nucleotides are TGTGCCAGCAGCGGGGGACGGTCCAATCAGCCCCAGCATTTT. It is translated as CASSGGRSNQPQHF.

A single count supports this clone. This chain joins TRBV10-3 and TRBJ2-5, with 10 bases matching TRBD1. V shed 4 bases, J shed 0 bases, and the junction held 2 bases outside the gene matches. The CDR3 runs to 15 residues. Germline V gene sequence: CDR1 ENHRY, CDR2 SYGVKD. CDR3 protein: CAISGDRGHQETQYF. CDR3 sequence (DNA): TGTGCCATCAGTGGGGACAGGGGTCACCAAGAGACCCAGTACTTC.

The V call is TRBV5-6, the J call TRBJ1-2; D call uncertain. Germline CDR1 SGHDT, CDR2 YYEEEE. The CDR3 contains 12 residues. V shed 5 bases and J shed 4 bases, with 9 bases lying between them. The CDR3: CASRRESYGYTF. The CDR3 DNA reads TGTGCCAGCAGGCGCGAATCCTATGGCTACACCTTC.

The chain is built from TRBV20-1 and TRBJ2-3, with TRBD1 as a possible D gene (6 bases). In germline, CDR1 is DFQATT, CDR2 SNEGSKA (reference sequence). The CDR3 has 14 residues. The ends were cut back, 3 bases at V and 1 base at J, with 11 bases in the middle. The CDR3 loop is CSASWGRGTDTQYF. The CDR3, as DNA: TGCAGTGCTAGTTGGGGGCGAGGCACAGATACGCAGTATTTT.

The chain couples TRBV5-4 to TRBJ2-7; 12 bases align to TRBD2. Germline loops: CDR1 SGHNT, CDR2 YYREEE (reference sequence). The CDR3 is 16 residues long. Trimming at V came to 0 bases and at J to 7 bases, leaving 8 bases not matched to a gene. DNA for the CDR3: TGTGCCAGCAGCTTGGGACTAGCGGGGGCACTCTCAGAGCAGTACTTC. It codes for CASSLGLAGALSEQYF. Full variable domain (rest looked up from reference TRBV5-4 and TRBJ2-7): ETGVTQSPTHLIKTRGQQVTLRCSSQSGHNTVSWYQQALGQGPQFIFQYYREEENGRGNFPPRFSGLQFPNYSSELNVNALELDDSALYLCASSLGLAGALSEQYFGPGTRLTVT.

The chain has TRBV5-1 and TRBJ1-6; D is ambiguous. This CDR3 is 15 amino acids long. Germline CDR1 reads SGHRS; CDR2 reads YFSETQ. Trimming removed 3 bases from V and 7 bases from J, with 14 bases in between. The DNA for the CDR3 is TGCGCCAGCAGCTCATCGGGTCTTTCAAATTCACCCCTCCACTTT. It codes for CASSSSGLSNSPLHF.

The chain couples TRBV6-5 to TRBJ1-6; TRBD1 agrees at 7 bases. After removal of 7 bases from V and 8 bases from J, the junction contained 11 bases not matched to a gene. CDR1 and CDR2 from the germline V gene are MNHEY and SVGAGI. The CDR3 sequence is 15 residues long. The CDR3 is CASIFAQGVDSPLHF. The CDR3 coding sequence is TGTGCCAGCATTTTTGCTCAGGGGGTCGATTCACCCCTCCACTTT.

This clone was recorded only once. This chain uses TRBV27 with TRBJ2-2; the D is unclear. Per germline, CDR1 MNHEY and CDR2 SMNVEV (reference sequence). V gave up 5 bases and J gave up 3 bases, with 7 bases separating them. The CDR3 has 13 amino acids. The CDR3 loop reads CASSPVYTGELFF. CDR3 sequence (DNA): TGTGCCAGCAGTCCCGTTTACACCGGGGAGCTGTTTTTT.